The 30 T cell receptor beta chains listed next were all sequenced from one sample in a study of T cells in Graves' hyperthyroidism and ophthalmopathy. TCR beta CDR3 regions were amplified from RNA. The TCR CDR3 first-round RT-PCR relied on the HTBI primer set. TCRdb analysed the multiplex PCR reads with MiXCR anew, one entry per CDR3 protein. Of around 350,000 distinct CDR3 sequences listed, roughly 15% were seen once; the top ten hold around 20%. Sequenced: blood. The source is a woman aged 55-70 years with Graves' ophthalmopathy.

This rearrangement joins TRBV6-1 to TRBJ1-5; TRBD1 might be the D (6 bases). The CDR3 has 14 residues. The V gene's germline CDR1 is MNHNS and CDR2 SASEGT. V dropped 4 bases and J dropped 7 bases, with 14 bases sitting between them. Here the CDR3 reads CASSARDTKQPQHF. The DNA for the CDR3 is TGTGCCAGCAGTGCCCGGGACACCAAACAGCCCCAGCATTTT.

Note on this clonotype: It may be a read error: a sequence one base away is much more abundant. The chain joins TRBV30 to TRBJ1-1, with TRBD1 as a possible D gene (5 bases). Germline V gene data show CDR1 as GTSNPN and CDR2 as SVGIG (reference sequence). The CDR3 runs to 15 residues. The CDR3 sequence is CAWSAPGLTNTEASF. CDR3 DNA: TGTGCCTGGAGTGCCCCGGGACTGACGAACACTGAAGCTTCCTTT.

The chain joins TRBV5-1 to TRBJ2-2; no clear D gene. CDR1 SGHRS and CDR2 YFSETQ come from the germline V gene. V was clipped by 0 bases and J by 3 bases, with 15 bases between them. The CDR3 runs to 17 residues. The DNA for the CDR3 is TGCGCCAGCAGCTTGGGGGCCGGGTGGACGGACACCGGGGAGCTGTTTTTT. Amino acids: CASSLGAGWTDTGELFF.

This clonotype was observed at least ten times. The chain couples TRBV7-2 to TRBJ2-1; 8 positions agree with TRBD2. Germline V gene data show CDR1 as SGHTA and CDR2 as FQGNSA. The CDR3 is 12 amino acids. Unmatched junction bases numbered 0, after V lost 6 bases and J lost 5 bases. CDR3 DNA: TGTGCCAGCAGAGCGGGGGACAATGAGCAGTTCTTC. This gives the protein CASRAGDNEQFF.

Ten or more counts support this clonotype. This sequence joins TRBV29-1 and TRBJ2-7; D may match TRBD1 or TRBD2 (6 bases each). The CDR3 consists of 12 residues. The V end lost 6 bases, the J end lost 3 bases, and 12 bases lay between the germline ends. Per germline, CDR1 SQVTM and CDR2 ANQGSEA. The CDR3 sequence: CSVRDIGYEQYF. DNA of the CDR3: TGCAGCGTGCGGGACATCGGCTACGAGCAGTACTTC.

This clonotype was picked up many times. This chain uses TRBV7-2 with TRBJ2-1; tentatively, D is TRBD2 (5 bases). CDR3 size: 15 residues. From germline, CDR1 is SGHTA and CDR2 FQGNSA. The ends were cut back, 3 bases at V and 3 bases at J, with 12 bases in the middle. CDR3 sequence: CASSFGSSSYNEQFF. CDR3 DNA: TGTGCCAGCAGCTTTGGGAGCAGCAGCTACAATGAGCAGTTCTTC.

This clonotype was seen a handful of times. The rearrangement joins TRBV6-1 to TRBJ2-4; D possibly uses TRBD1 or TRBD2 (5 bases each). Germline lookup yields CDR1 MNHNS and CDR2 SASEGT. There are 14 residues in the CDR3. Deletions cut 3 bases from V and 9 bases from J, with 15 bases between. The CDR3 region is CASSEGRRRGIQYF. The CDR3, as DNA: TGTGCCAGCAGTGAGGGACGCCGTCGGGGCATTCAGTACTTC.

This clonotype was observed many times. V is TRBV3-1 and J is TRBJ1-5; D is perhaps TRBD1 (5 bases). V was shortened by 3 bases and J by 3 bases, with 9 bases between the two germline ends. CDR1 and CDR2 from the germline V gene are LGHDT and YNNKEL (reference sequence). The CDR3 sequence is 14 residues long. CDR3 coding DNA: TGTGCCAGCAGCCACCGGGGGATCAATCAGCCCCAGCATTTT. Translation: CASSHRGINQPQHF.

Only a few counts were recorded for this clonotype. A read error may be the cause here, since a much bigger clone is one base away. The V and J genes are TRBV28 and TRBJ2-1, with D perhaps matching TRBD2 (5 bases). The CDR3 runs to 16 residues. CDR1 and CDR2 from the germline V gene are MDHEN and SYDVKM. In nucleotides, the CDR3 is TGTGCCAGCAGTTCCCCGGAGGAGCTTTCCTACAATGAGCAGTCCTTC. This encodes CASSSPEELSYNEQSF.

The chain employs TRBV20-1 and TRBJ2-3; D is ambiguous. Germline CDR1 reads DFQATT; CDR2 reads SNEGSKA (reference sequence). This CDR3 spans 11 amino acids. The V end lost 4 bases, the J end lost 8 bases, and 10 bases lay between the germline ends. CDR3 residues: CSATTLGTQYF. The CDR3 DNA reads as TGCAGTGCTACTACGTTGGGTACGCAGTATTTT.

The genes are TRBV6-1 and TRBJ1-3; D unclear. Germline V lookup: CDR1 MNHNS, CDR2 SASEGT. The germline V and J ends were trimmed by 2 bases and 0 bases, with 8 bases remaining between them. This CDR3 region has 15 residues. The CDR3 protein is CASSELGSSGNTIYF. CDR3 nucleotide sequence: TGTGCCAGCAGTGAACTGGGGAGCTCTGGAAACACCATATATTTT.

This clonotype was counted ten times or more. The gene calls are TRBV10-3 and TRBJ2-1; 8 bases agree with TRBD2. Trimming removed 2 bases from V and 8 bases from J; junction bases left unmatched: 8. In germline, CDR1 is ENHRY, CDR2 SYGVKD. The CDR3 is 15 amino acids. The CDR3 reads CAISETSGGRDEQFF. Here the CDR3 DNA reads TGTGCCATCAGTGAGACTAGCGGCGGACGCGATGAGCAGTTCTTC.

This clonotype was seen repeatedly, ten times or more. V usage is TRBV30 and J usage is TRBJ1-6; no definite D call. Per germline, CDR1 GTSNPN and CDR2 SVGIG (reference sequence). The CDR3 consists of 12 residues. V lost 0 bases and J lost 8, with 5 bases in between. CDR3 coding DNA: TGTGCCTGGAGTGTATCTGATTCACCCCTCCACTTT. Protein sequence: CAWSVSDSPLHF.

This clonotype was counted ten times or more. The chain has TRBV28 and TRBJ1-5; TRBD1 is a possible D gene (6 bases). V was trimmed by 5 bases and J by 3 bases, leaving 11 bases between them. The CDR3 is made up of 14 amino acids. Germline V gene sequence: CDR1 MDHEN, CDR2 SYDVKM. The DNA of the CDR3 is TGTGCCAGCAGTCCCTGGACAGACAATCAGCCCCAGCATTTT. Translation: CASSPWTDNQPQHF.

This clonotype has ten or more counts. V is TRBV27 and J is TRBJ1-2; no firm D call. V lost 4 bases and J lost 9, with 15 bases in between. This CDR3 region has 13 residues. Germline V gives CDR1 MNHEY, CDR2 SMNVEV (reference sequence). CDR3 loop: CASSSRQSRSYTF. As DNA, the CDR3 is TGTGCCAGCAGTTCCCGGCAGTCTAGGAGCTACACCTTC.

This clonotype showed up just a few times. The chain uses TRBV10-3 and TRBJ2-2; D might be TRBD1 or TRBD2, each matching 5 bases. This CDR3 is built from 13 residues. Deletions cut 9 bases from V and 0 bases from J, with 8 bases between. Looked up from germline, CDR1 is ENHRY and CDR2 is SYGVKD. This CDR3 reads CAIGTANTGELFF. As DNA, the CDR3 is TGTGCCATTGGGACCGCGAACACCGGGGAGCTGTTTTTT.

This sequence joins TRBV5-4 and TRBJ2-2; TRBD1 aligns across 7 bases. This CDR3 has 15 amino acids. With 7 bases clipped from V and 2 bases from J, the junction kept 8 bases outside the gene matches. CDR1 SGHNT and CDR2 YYREEE come from the germline V gene (reference sequence). The CDR3 loop reads CASATGILNTGELFF. CDR3 in DNA: TGTGCCAGCGCGACAGGGATTCTTAACACCGGGGAGCTGTTTTTT.

This clonotype was counted many times. The rearrangement uses TRBV5-1 and TRBJ2-7; 7 bases agree with TRBD2. From germline, CDR1 is SGHRS and CDR2 YFSETQ. The CDR3 contains 18 residues. J lost 6 bases, V lost 2 bases, and 20 bases had no gene match. The CDR3 protein is CASSFIGLDGTTPAEQYF. The CDR3 DNA follows: TGCGCCAGCAGCTTTATAGGCCTCGACGGGACTACCCCCGCCGAGCAGTACTTC.

The table lists this clonotype with a few counts. The chain uses TRBV28 and TRBJ1-5; D ambiguous. Looked up from germline, CDR1 is MDHEN and CDR2 is SYDVKM. With 6 bases removed from V and 5 bases from J, the gap between germline ends came to 14 bases. There are 14 residues in the CDR3. The CDR3 DNA follows: TGTGCCAGCAGCCCCCTATACCGCGATCAGCCCCAGCATTTT. It yields the protein CASSPLYRDQPQHF.

This clonotype was counted between two and nine times. The chain has TRBV30 and TRBJ2-2, with a tentative D call TRBD1 (6 bases). From germline, CDR1 is GTSNPN and CDR2 SVGIG (reference sequence). The CDR3 totals 18 residues. V lost 3 bases and J 6 bases, leaving 26 bases between the germline ends. CDR3 bases: TGTGCCTGGAGCGCCCTCGGTTGGGGCAGGGGCAAGGCCGGGGAGCTGTTTTTT. It translates to CAWSALGWGRGKAGELFF.

This clonotype turned up a few times. V and J are TRBV12-3 or TRBV12-4 and TRBJ1-4, with D maybe TRBD1 (6 bases). The CDR3 loop spans 16 amino acids. The ends were cut back, 8 bases at V and 8 bases at J, with 24 bases in the middle. DNA of the CDR3: TGTGCCAGCTCCCCCGCGGGGGCCGGACTTATAGAAAAACTGTTTTTT. The encoded protein is CASSPAGAGLIEKLFF.

At least ten counts were recorded for this clonotype. The J gene is TRBJ2-3, the V gene TRBV20-1, with 9 nucleotides matching TRBD2. The CDR3 has 17 residues. V shed 2 bases, J shed 3 bases, and the junction held 12 bases outside the gene matches. Germline V lookup: CDR1 DFQATT, CDR2 SNEGSKA (reference sequence). The CDR3 coding sequence is TGCAGTGCTAGACACACTAGCGGGCCTAAAAGGACAGATACGCAGTATTTT. This gives the protein CSARHTSGPKRTDTQYF.

The rearrangement joins TRBV7-2 to TRBJ2-3; possibly TRBD2 for D (5 bases). Trimming took 1 base from V and 4 from J, leaving 12 bases between them. CDR3 length: 15 residues. The germline V gene has CDR1 SGHTA and CDR2 FQGNSA. The CDR3 protein is CASSLGPSSPDTQYF. CDR3 bases: TGTGCCAGCAGCTTAGGTCCTAGCTCGCCAGATACGCAGTATTTT.

The table lists this clonotype with a few counts. V gene TRBV19 combines with J gene TRBJ2-2; D is unresolved. The germline V gene has CDR1 LNHDA and CDR2 SQIVND (reference sequence). This CDR3 spans 14 amino acids. Trimming cost V 7 bases and J 1 base, with 10 bases left between them. The CDR3 sequence: CASNPYLNTGELFF. The CDR3 nucleotides read TGTGCCAGTAATCCCTACCTGAACACCGGGGAGCTGTTTTTT.

There are many counts of this clonotype. This chain uses TRBV5-1 with TRBJ1-4, with 7 bases fitting TRBD1. This CDR3 region has 16 residues. CDR1 is SGHRS, CDR2 YFSETQ, per germline. V gave up 3 bases and J gave up 3 bases; unmatched junction bases: 8. CDR3 region: CASSSDWDRANEKLFF. Written as DNA, the CDR3 is TGCGCCAGCAGCTCGGATTGGGACAGAGCTAATGAAAAACTGTTTTTT.

The chain has TRBV2 and TRBJ1-1; 10 bases map to TRBD1. V lost 5 bases and J lost 12; bases outside the gene matches: 3. Germline values: CDR1 SNHLY, CDR2 FYNNEI. The CDR3 spans 11 residues. This chain's CDR3 is CASSPDRGTFF. CDR3 nucleotide sequence: TGTGCCAGCAGTCCGGACAGGGGGACTTTCTTT.

J is TRBJ2-3 and V is TRBV19; D is undetermined. V dropped 3 bases and J dropped 5 bases, with 9 bases sitting between them. Germline lookup yields CDR1 LNHDA and CDR2 SQIVND (reference sequence). The CDR3 sequence is 13 residues long. The CDR3 reads CASSIRREDTQYF. The CDR3 nucleotides read TGTGCCAGTAGTATTCGGAGAGAAGATACGCAGTATTTT.

CDR3 DNA sequence: TGTGCCAGTAGTATAGCCTCGGGGGCGAACAATCAGCCCCAGCATTTT. Encoded protein: CASSIASGANNQPQHF. J is TRBJ1-5 and V is TRBV19; a possible D gene is TRBD1 (6 bases). Germline assignment: CDR1 LNHDA and CDR2 SQIVND (reference sequence). The germline V and J ends were trimmed by 1 base and 3 bases, with 13 bases remaining between them. The CDR3 totals 16 residues.

The chain combines TRBV10-3 with TRBJ2-3; D ambiguous. The germline V gene has CDR1 ENHRY and CDR2 SYGVKD. Trimming removed 3 bases from V and 1 base from J, with 8 bases in between. This CDR3 spans 14 amino acids. CDR3 coding DNA: TGTGCCATCAGTGATTCAGCTGGCACAGATACGCAGTATTTT. Translation gives CAISDSAGTDTQYF.

This clonotype was detected many times. The chain links TRBV6-5 to TRBJ2-7, with 8 bases identical to TRBD1. Germline V gives CDR1 MNHEY, CDR2 SVGAGI. The CDR3 is 15 residues long. J gave up 0 bases and V 0 bases, and 1 base lay outside the gene matches. Here the CDR3 DNA reads TGTGCCAGCAGTTACTCGACAGGGGTCTCCTACGAGCAGTACTTC. Its translation: CASSYSTGVSYEQYF.